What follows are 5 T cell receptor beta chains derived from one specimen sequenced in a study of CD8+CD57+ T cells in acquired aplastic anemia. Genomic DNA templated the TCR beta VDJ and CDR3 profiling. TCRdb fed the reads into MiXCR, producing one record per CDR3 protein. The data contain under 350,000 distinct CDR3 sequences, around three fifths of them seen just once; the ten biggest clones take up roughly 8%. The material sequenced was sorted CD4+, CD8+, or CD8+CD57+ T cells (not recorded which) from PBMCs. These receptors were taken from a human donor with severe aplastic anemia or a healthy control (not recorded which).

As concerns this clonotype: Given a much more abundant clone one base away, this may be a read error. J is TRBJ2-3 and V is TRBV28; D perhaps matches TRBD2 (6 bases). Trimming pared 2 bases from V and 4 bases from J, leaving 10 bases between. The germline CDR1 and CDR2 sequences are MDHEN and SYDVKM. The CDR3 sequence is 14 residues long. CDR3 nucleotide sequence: TGTGCCAGCAGTTTAGGACTAAACGCAGATACGCAGTATTTT. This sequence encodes CASSLGLNADTQYF.

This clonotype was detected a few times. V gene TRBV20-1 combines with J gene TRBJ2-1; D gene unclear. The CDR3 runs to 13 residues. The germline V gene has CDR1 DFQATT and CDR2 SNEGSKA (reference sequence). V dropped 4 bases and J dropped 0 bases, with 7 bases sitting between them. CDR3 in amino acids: CSANQISYNEQFF. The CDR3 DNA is TGCAGTGCTAACCAGATCTCCTACAATGAGCAGTTCTTC.

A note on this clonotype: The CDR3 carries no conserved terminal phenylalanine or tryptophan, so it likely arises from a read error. CDR3 nucleotides: TGCAGCGTTGACAGGGGTGACTACGAGCAGTACATC. It yields the protein CSVDRGDYEQYI. The genes are TRBV29-1 and TRBJ2-7; D is perhaps TRBD1 (6 bases). Germline V CDR1 and CDR2: SQVTM, ANQGSEA. Trimming cost V 3 bases and J 3 bases, with 9 bases left between them. The CDR3 runs to 12 residues.

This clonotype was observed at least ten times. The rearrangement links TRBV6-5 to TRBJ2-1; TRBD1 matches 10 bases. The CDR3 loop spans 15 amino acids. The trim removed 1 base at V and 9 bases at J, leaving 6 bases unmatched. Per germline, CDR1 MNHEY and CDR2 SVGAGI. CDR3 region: CASSYLGQGVGEQFF. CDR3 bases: TGTGCCAGCAGTTACTTAGGACAGGGGGTTGGTGAGCAGTTCTTC.

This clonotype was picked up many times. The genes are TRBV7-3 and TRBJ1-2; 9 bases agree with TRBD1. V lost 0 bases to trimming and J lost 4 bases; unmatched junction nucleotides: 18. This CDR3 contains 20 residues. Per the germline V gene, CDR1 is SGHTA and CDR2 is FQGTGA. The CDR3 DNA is TGTGCCAGCAGCTTAACAGGGACAGGGTCTCTGAATGAGTTGAGCTATGGCTACACCTTC. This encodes CASSLTGTGSLNELSYGYTF. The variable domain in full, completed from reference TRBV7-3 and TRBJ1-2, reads GAGVSQTPSNKVTEKGKYVELRCDPISGHTALYWYRQSLGQGPEFLIYFQGTGAADDSGLPNDRFFAVRPEGSVSTLKIQRTERGDSAVYLCASSLTGTGSLNELSYGYTFGSGTRLTVV.